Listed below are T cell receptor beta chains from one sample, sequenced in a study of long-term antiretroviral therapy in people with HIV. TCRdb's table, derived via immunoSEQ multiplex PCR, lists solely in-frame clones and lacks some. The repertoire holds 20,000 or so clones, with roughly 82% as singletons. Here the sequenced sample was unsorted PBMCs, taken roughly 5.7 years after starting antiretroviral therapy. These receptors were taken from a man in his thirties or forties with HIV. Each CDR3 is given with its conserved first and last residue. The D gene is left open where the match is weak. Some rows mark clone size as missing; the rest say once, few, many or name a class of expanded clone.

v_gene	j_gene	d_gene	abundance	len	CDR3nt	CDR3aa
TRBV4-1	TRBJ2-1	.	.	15	TGCGCCAGCAGCCACGGACCCGGGACTGGCAATGAGCAGTTCTTC	CASSHGPGTGNEQFF
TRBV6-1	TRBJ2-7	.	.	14	TGTGCCAGCAGTGAAAACACAGGGACCTACGAGCAGTACTTC	CASSENTGTYEQYF
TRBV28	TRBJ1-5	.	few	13	TGTGCCAGCACGTTGCAGGGCAATCAGCCCCAGCATTTT	CASTLQGNQPQHF
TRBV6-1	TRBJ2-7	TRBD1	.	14	TGTGCCAGCATTCCGACAGGGGTAGTAGACGAGCAGTACTTC	CASIPTGVVDEQYF
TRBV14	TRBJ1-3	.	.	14	TGTGCCAGCAGCCAAGGGACAGCCGGAAACACCATATATTTT	CASSQGTAGNTIYF
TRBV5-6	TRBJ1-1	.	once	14	TGTGCCAGCAGCTCGGACAGAATGAACACTGAAGCTTTCTTT	CASSSDRMNTEAFF
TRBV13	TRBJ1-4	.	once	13	TGTGCCAGCAGCCTCGGAGGAAAGGAAAAACTGTTTTTT	CASSLGGKEKLFF
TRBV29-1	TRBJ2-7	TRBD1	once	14	TGCAGCGCAGGGGGGGACAGGGGAACCTACGAGCAGTACTTC	CSAGGDRGTYEQYF
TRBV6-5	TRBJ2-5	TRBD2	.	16	TGTGCCAGCAGTTACAGACTAGCGGGCGTGGAAGAGACCCAGTACTTC	CASSYRLAGVEETQYF
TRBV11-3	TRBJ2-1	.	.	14	TGTGCCAGCAGCTTAGATAGCAGCTACAATGAGCAGTTCTTC	CASSLDSSYNEQFF
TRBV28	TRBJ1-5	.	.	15	TGTGCCAGCAGTTTCTGGACAGAGAGCAATCAGCCCCAGCATTTT	CASSFWTESNQPQHF
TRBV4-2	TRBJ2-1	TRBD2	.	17	TGTGCCAGCAGCCTCCGAGCGGGGGTGGCCTTAGGGGGTGAGCAGTTCTTC	CASSLRAGVALGGEQFF
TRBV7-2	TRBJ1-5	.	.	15	TGTGCCAGCAGCTCCCGCGTCCGGGTCGATCAGCCCCAGCATTTT	CASSSRVRVDQPQHF
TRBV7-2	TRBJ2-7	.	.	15	TGTGCCAGCAGCTTAGCCGCGGTAGGGGCCTACGAGCAGTACTTC	CASSLAAVGAYEQYF
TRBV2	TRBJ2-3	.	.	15	TGTGCCAGCACGACGAGGACATTTAGCACAGATACGCAGTATTTT	CASTTRTFSTDTQYF
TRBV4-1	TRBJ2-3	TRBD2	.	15	TGCGCCAGCAGCCGTAGCGGGAGCGGGATAGATACGCAGTATTTT	CASSRSGSGIDTQYF
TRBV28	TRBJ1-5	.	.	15	TGTGCCAGCAGTTTGGCGGGGGCTAGCAATCAGCCCCAGCATTTT	CASSLAGASNQPQHF
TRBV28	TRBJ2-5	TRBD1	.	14	TGTGCCAGCAGTAAACGAACAGGGGGAGAGACCCAGTACTTC	CASSKRTGGETQYF
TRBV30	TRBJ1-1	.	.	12	TGTGCCTGGAGTACACTGAACACTGAAGCTTTCTTT	CAWSTLNTEAFF
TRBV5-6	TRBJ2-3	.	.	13	TGTGCCAGCAGCTTTCTACAGGCAGATACGCAGTATTTT	CASSFLQADTQYF
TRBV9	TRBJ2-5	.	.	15	TGTGCCAGCAGCACCGAAGAGGGGTCGGGAGAGACCCAGTACTTC	CASSTEEGSGETQYF
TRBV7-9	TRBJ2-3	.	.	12	TGTGCCAGCAGCGGAAACACAGATACGCAGTATTTT	CASSGNTDTQYF